Below, 3 T cell receptor beta chains from the same sample are listed, as sequenced in a study of T cell responses to AZD1222 COVID-19 vaccine. Generated by immunoSEQ multiplex PCR, the TCRdb table keeps only in-frame clones and is missing some. The table records around 130,000 clones, roughly 86% of them present only once. Sequencing used peripheral blood, obtained 28 days after the second AZD1222 dose. All receptors come from an adult who received the AZD1222 COVID-19 vaccine.

This clone was seen only a few times. The chain joins TRBV28 to TRBJ1-5, with TRBD1 matching 7 bases. This CDR3 is built from 15 residues. Trimming took 5 bases from V and 7 from J; bases not matched to a gene: 11. CDR1 and CDR2 from the germline V gene are MDHEN and SYDVKM. The CDR3 reads CASSPLRTGSQPQHF. DNA of the CDR3: TGTGCCAGCAGTCCCCTTCGGACAGGATCACAGCCCCAGCATTTT.

The gene calls are TRBV6-5 and TRBJ1-5, with a tentative D call TRBD1 (5 bases). Trimming cost V 7 bases and J 3 bases, with 10 bases left between them. The CDR3 loop spans 13 amino acids. Germline CDR1 and CDR2: MNHEY and SVGAGI. In DNA form, the CDR3 reads TGTGCCAGCATGACGGGGCTCAATCAGCCCCAGCATTTT. This sequence encodes CASMTGLNQPQHF.

This clone was counted between two and nine times. This rearrangement joins TRBV30 to TRBJ1-1; D gene unclear. CDR1 and CDR2 from the germline V gene are GTSNPN and SVGIG (reference sequence). The CDR3 sequence is 12 residues long. V was shortened by 5 bases and J by 1 base, with 8 bases between the two germline ends. Here the CDR3 reads CAWDPGNTEAFF. CDR3 DNA sequence: TGTGCCTGGGATCCAGGGAACACTGAAGCTTTCTTT.